The clone carrying this T cell receptor (beta chain) was seen repeatedly, ten times or more. Antigen unknown. This sample was included in a study of glioma-infiltrating T cells. Notes on the study in general: Above-expected tissue-blood divergence occurred in all gliomas, most in low-grade ones. Only very few CDR3 sequences appeared in both tissue and blood.

Amplification of TCR alpha and beta CDR3 regions from RNA used iRepertoire nested multiplex PCR. For one-step reverse transcription and amplification, roughly 100-400 ng of tissue mRNA or PBMC total RNA was used. TCRdb re-called the multiplex PCR reads through MiXCR, storing one row per CDR3 protein. Among around 190,000 distinct CDR3 sequences listed, about 31% were seen once. The V gene lost 5 bases and the J gene lost 7 bases, with 8 bases spanning the gap. Germline loops: CDR1 SGHAT, CDR2 FQNNGV. The CDR3 consists of 11 residues. The receptor was derived from a human donor with low-grade glioma or glioblastoma, undergoing nonglioma brain surgery, or in good health (not recorded which). The chain combines TRBV11-2 with TRBJ1-2, with D unclear. The sample comprised glioma tissue, nonneoplastic brain tissue, or PBMCs (not recorded which). The CDR3 DNA is TGTGCCAGCAGCCCACGTCTTGGCTACACCTTC. As protein: CASSPRLGYTF.